This passage covers 26 T cell receptor beta chains from one sample sequenced in a study of OX40 agonist ivuxolimab in advanced cancers. Sequenced by immunoSEQ multiplex PCR; TCRdb stores in-frame clones only, minus some. The table lists just over 40,000 clones, roughly 84% of them singletons. The sample was CD4+ or CD8+ T cells sorted from blood, taken in a trial of the OX40 agonist ivuxolimab. The receptors originated from an adult with an advanced solid tumor such as melanoma, head and neck, liver or kidney cancer.

Only a few counts were recorded for this clone. The rearrangement uses TRBV7-2 and TRBJ2-1; 10 bases align to TRBD1. Trimming at V came to 5 bases and at J to 8 bases, leaving 9 bases not matched to a gene. CDR1 and CDR2 (germline): SGHTA, FQGNSA. CDR3 length equals 15 residues. This CDR3 reads CASSLTGGAGDEQFF. The CDR3, as DNA: TGTGCCAGCAGCCTGACAGGGGGCGCGGGGGATGAGCAGTTCTTC.

This clone appeared a few times. The chain links TRBV7-9 to TRBJ1-1, with D unclear. V was clipped by 2 bases and J by 2 bases, with 6 bases between them. Germline CDR1 reads SEHNR; CDR2 reads FQNEAQ (reference sequence). CDR3 length: 13 residues. DNA of the CDR3: TGTGCCAGCAGCTTAAACATCAACACTGAAGCTTTCTTT. Translation gives CASSLNINTEAFF.

This clone is a singleton in its sample. This chain links TRBV7-9 with TRBJ1-1, with D possibly matching TRBD1 (6 bases). V lost 5 bases and J 4 bases, leaving 20 bases between the germline ends. This CDR3 contains 16 residues. Per germline, CDR1 SEHNR and CDR2 FQNEAQ (reference sequence). CDR3 sequence (DNA): TGTGCCAGCAGCCTGGTAGGGTTGAGAGGGGGCACTGAAGCTTTCTTT. Protein: CASSLVGLRGGTEAFF.

The V gene is TRBV4-1, the J gene TRBJ2-1, with 10 bases aligning to TRBD1. CDR3 length equals 14 residues. V shed 5 bases and J 2 bases; nucleotides not matched to a gene: 0. Germline V CDR1 and CDR2: MGHRA, YSYEKL. CDR3 bases: TGCGCCAGCAGCGGACAGGGGGCCTACAATGAGCAGTTCTTC. It codes for CASSGQGAYNEQFF.

This clone appeared once. The chain joins TRBV11-3 to TRBJ2-2, with D possibly being TRBD2 (7 bases). Trimming removed 3 bases from V and 4 bases from J, with 9 bases in between. The germline V gene encodes CDR1 SGHNT and CDR2 YENEEA. There are 14 residues in the CDR3. The CDR3 nucleotides are TGTGCCAGCAGCTTCCGGGGGGCCACCGGGGAGCTGTTTTTT. Translated, it gives CASSFRGATGELFF.

The chain employs TRBV9 and TRBJ2-7; 7 bases align to TRBD1. V gave up 3 bases and J gave up 0 bases; unmatched junction bases: 9. Germline V gene sequence: CDR1 SGDLS, CDR2 YYNGEE. The CDR3 runs 16 residues. CDR3 sequence: CASSATPRDSSYEQYF. In DNA form, the CDR3 reads TGTGCCAGCAGCGCGACGCCCCGGGACAGCTCCTACGAGCAGTACTTC.

By frequency in the sample, this clone is medium-sized. V gene TRBV9 combines with J gene TRBJ2-2; D may be TRBD1 or TRBD2 (5 bases each). In germline, CDR1 is SGDLS, CDR2 YYNGEE. The CDR3 is 14 residues long. Trimming took 4 bases from V and 7 from J, leaving 14 bases between them. The CDR3 reads CASSPPLGDGELFF. The CDR3 DNA reads as TGTGCCAGCAGCCCCCCACTGGGGGACGGGGAGCTGTTTTTT.

The chain has TRBV11-3 and TRBJ2-3; 8 bases fit TRBD2. The trim removed 1 base at V and 5 bases at J, leaving 5 bases unmatched. The CDR3 has 15 amino acids. CDR1 is SGHNT, CDR2 YENEEA, per germline. The CDR3 sequence: CASSLVGGGRDTQYF. CDR3 DNA sequence: TGTGCCAGCAGCTTAGTCGGGGGGGGCAGAGATACGCAGTATTTT.

The chain is built from TRBV29-1 and TRBJ2-3; the match to TRBD2 covers 12 bases. Germline loops: CDR1 SQVTM, CDR2 ANQGSEA. Trimming at V came to 6 bases and at J to 0 bases, leaving 1 base not matched to a gene. This CDR3 region has 14 residues. CDR3 DNA sequence: TGCAGCGTAGGGACTAGCGGGAGCACAGATACGCAGTATTTT. Its translation: CSVGTSGSTDTQYF.

This clone was recorded once. The rearrangement links TRBV4-1 to TRBJ2-7; D is perhaps TRBD2 (6 bases). In germline, CDR1 is MGHRA, CDR2 YSYEKL. This CDR3 contains 17 residues. V was cut by 0 bases and J by 2 bases, with 17 bases left in between. Written as DNA, the CDR3 is TGCGCCAGCAGCCAAGAGGCCTTTATTAGCGGCCCCTACGAGCAGTACTTC. This codes for CASSQEAFISGPYEQYF.

The chain joins TRBV19 to TRBJ2-7; D could derive from TRBD1 or TRBD2 (5 bases each). The length of the CDR3 is 15 residues. Germline loops: CDR1 LNHDA, CDR2 SQIVND (reference sequence). Trimming removed 5 bases at V and 4 bases at J, with 18 bases between. CDR3 nucleotide sequence: TGTGCCAGTAGTTTCCTACCGGGGCCCGAGTACGAGCAGTACTTC. This encodes CASSFLPGPEYEQYF.

The V call is TRBV7-8, the J call TRBJ2-5; D is possibly TRBD1 or TRBD2 (6 bases each). The DNA matches TRBJ2-7 better at its end, which makes the J call doubtful. Germline CDR1 and CDR2: SGHVS and FQNEAQ. The CDR3 totals 15 residues. The DNA of the CDR3 is TGTGCCAGCAGCCCAGGAGGGCAGGGGTACGGCGAGCAGTACTTC. It specifies CASSPGGQGYGEQYF.

The chain carries TRBV6-5 and TRBJ2-2; D is ambiguous. CDR3 size: 16 residues. Germline assignment: CDR1 MNHEY and CDR2 SVGAGI. Trimming removed 2 bases at V and 4 bases at J, with 14 bases between. CDR3 in DNA: TGTGCCAGCAGTTACGGAGTAGCCCAAGTCACCGGGGAGCTGTTTTTT. Its translation: CASSYGVAQVTGELFF.

The CDR3 DNA is TGTGCCAGCAGCGCACTAGCGGGAGAAGCAAATGAGCAGTTCTTC. Its translation: CASSALAGEANEQFF. V and J are TRBV9 and TRBJ2-1, with TRBD2 matching 11 bases. CDR1 is SGDLS and CDR2 is YYNGEE in the germline V gene. Trimming at V came to 3 bases and at J to 7 bases, leaving 6 bases not matched to a gene. This CDR3 has 15 residues.

This sequence joins TRBV7-9 and TRBJ2-3; unclear D gene. The length of the CDR3 is 14 residues. Trimming removed 5 bases at V and 4 bases at J, with 13 bases between. CDR1 is SEHNR and CDR2 is FQNEAQ in the germline V gene (reference sequence). CDR3 region: CASSPPTLPDTQYF. CDR3 DNA sequence: TGTGCCAGCAGCCCACCGACGCTCCCAGATACGCAGTATTTT.

The chain links TRBV19 to TRBJ1-4; D perhaps matches TRBD1 (5 bases). CDR3 length: 16 residues. Germline V lookup: CDR1 LNHDA, CDR2 SQIVND (reference sequence). V dropped 4 bases and J dropped 4 bases, with 16 bases sitting between them. CDR3 DNA sequence: TGTGCCAGTAGTACCTCTCGACAGTATAGTAATGAAAAACTGTTTTTT. Its translation: CASSTSRQYSNEKLFF.

This chain joins TRBV7-6 and TRBJ1-2; a weak D match, TRBD1 (5 bases). The germline V gene has CDR1 SGHVS and CDR2 FNYEAQ. V was cut by 5 bases and J by 5 bases, with 15 bases left in between. The CDR3 sequence is 14 residues long. CDR3 in amino acids: CASSPQGGPYGYTF. The CDR3 bases are TGTGCCAGCAGCCCGCAGGGAGGTCCGTATGGCTACACCTTC.

The chain is built from TRBV7-2 and TRBJ1-1; D unclear. V dropped 1 base and J dropped 6 bases, with 6 bases sitting between them. Germline V gives CDR1 SGHTA, CDR2 FQGNSA. The CDR3 loop spans 12 amino acids. The CDR3 spells CASSLGGPEAFF. CDR3 nucleotides: TGTGCCAGCAGCTTAGGAGGCCCTGAAGCTTTCTTT. The full variable domain, its missing parts supplied by reference TRBV7-2 and TRBJ1-1, is GAGVSQSPSNKVTEKGKDVELRCDPISGHTALYWYRQSLGQGLEFLIYFQGNSAPDKSGLPSDRFSAERTGGSVSTLTIQRTQQEDSAVYLCASSLGGPEAFFGQGTRLTVV.

This sequence joins TRBV10-1 and TRBJ1-2; D call uncertain. Germline V gene sequence: CDR1 WNHNN, CDR2 SYGVQD (reference sequence). V lost 10 bases and J 8 bases, leaving 11 bases between the germline ends. There are 10 residues in the CDR3. CDR3 coding DNA: TGCGCCATCTGTTTTGAGGGCTACACCTTC. Protein: CAICFEGYTF.

This clone was recorded only once. The chain joins TRBV9 to TRBJ1-2, with 10 positions matching TRBD1. Germline CDR1 reads SGDLS; CDR2 reads YYNGEE. The CDR3 sequence is 16 residues long. Trimming removed 1 base from V and 6 bases from J; junction bases left unmatched: 9. CDR3 protein: CASSVWAAGTGDGYTF. The CDR3, as DNA: TGTGCCAGCAGCGTATGGGCGGCAGGGACAGGGGATGGCTACACCTTC.

CDR3 nucleotides: TGTGCCAGCAGCACGAGCGGGGGACGAGGGACCCAGTACTTC. Residues: CASSTSGGRGTQYF. The gene calls are TRBV9 and TRBJ2-5; 8 bases fit TRBD2. The J segment lost 7 bases and the V segment lost 4 bases, leaving 9 bases of the junction unmatched. Germline V gives CDR1 SGDLS, CDR2 YYNGEE. This CDR3 region has 14 residues.

The V and J genes are TRBV4-3 and TRBJ2-7, with TRBD2 matching 9 bases. J gave up 4 bases and V 0 bases, and 1 base lay outside the gene matches. Per germline, CDR1 LGHNA and CDR2 YSLEER. The CDR3 has 14 amino acids. The CDR3 DNA reads TGCGCCAGCAGCCAAGATGCGGGGGGGTACGAGCAGTACTTC. Amino acid sequence: CASSQDAGGYEQYF.

The chain recombines TRBV7-2 with TRBJ1-4; the match to TRBD1 covers 7 bases. The CDR3 spans 15 residues. CDR1 and CDR2 from the germline V gene are SGHTA and FQGNSA. J lost 8 bases, V lost 5 bases, and 11 bases had no gene match. This CDR3 is CASSRSRQGGEKLFF. CDR3 DNA: TGTGCCAGCAGCCGATCCCGACAGGGAGGGGAAAAACTGTTTTTT. The variable domain in full, with the rest retrieved from reference TRBV7-2 and TRBJ1-4, is GAGVSQSPSNKVTEKGKDVELRCDPISGHTALYWYRQSLGQGLEFLIYFQGNSAPDKSGLPSDRFSAERTGGSVSTLTIQRTQQEDSAVYLCASSRSRQGGEKLFFGSGTQLSVL.

The chain combines TRBV27 with TRBJ2-3, with 7 bases that match TRBD1. This CDR3 contains 15 residues. CDR1 is MNHEY, CDR2 SMNVEV, per germline (reference sequence). J gave up 4 bases and V 7 bases, and 11 bases lay outside the gene matches. The CDR3 DNA is TGTGCCAGCACCTCCATAGGGGGCAGGGCAGATACGCAGTATTTT. Translating it yields CASTSIGGRADTQYF.

This chain joins TRBV6-5 and TRBJ2-7; maybe TRBD2 (6 bases). Germline V gene data show CDR1 as MNHEY and CDR2 as SVGAGI. The CDR3 has 15 residues. Deletions cut 6 bases from V and 1 base from J, with 16 bases between. The CDR3 DNA follows: TGTGCCAGCAGCCTGAGGCAGGGACTTTCCTACGAGCAGTACTTC. It yields the protein CASSLRQGLSYEQYF.

The chain uses TRBV5-1 and TRBJ2-1, with D unresolved. V was shortened by 4 bases and J by 7 bases, with 9 bases between the two germline ends. Germline V CDR1 and CDR2: SGHRS, YFSETQ. The CDR3 has 12 amino acids. This CDR3 reads CASSLLMNEQFF. The CDR3 DNA is TGCGCCAGCAGCCTTCTAATGAATGAGCAGTTCTTC.